The next 21 T cell receptor beta chains were all read from a single sample in a study of cytomegalovirus exposure and HLA in healthy donors. 13 Jbeta primers and 60 Vbeta primers were used for the PCR. Assay: immunoSEQ multiplex PCR; the TCRdb copy retains only in-frame clones and omits some. The table lists 110,000 to 150,000 clones, around 85% of them singletons. Source material: PBMCs. Receptors were obtained from a female donor in good health and CMV-seronegative.

The sample holds one count of this clone. The genes are TRBV6-5 and TRBJ2-7; no clear D. Germline-derived CDR1 and CDR2 are MNHEY and SVGAGI. V was trimmed by 0 bases and J by 1 base, leaving 4 bases between them. The CDR3 length is 13 residues. CDR3 DNA: TGTGCCAGCAGTTACTCGAGTTCCTACGAGCAGTACTTC. As protein: CASSYSSSYEQYF.

The chain employs TRBV21-1 and TRBJ1-2; TRBD1 is the table's D call and was not checked against the DNA. TRBV21-1 is a pseudogene segment. The CDR3 contains 17 residues. The CDR3 reads CASSKGPQVPWDYGYTF. CDR3 bases: TGTGCCAGCAGCAAAGGCCCACAGGTCCCATGGGACTATGGCTACACCTTC.

CDR3 amino acids: CAWEAGGIAFNQPQHF. The DNA for the CDR3 is TGTGCCTGGGAGGCAGGGGGAATAGCCTTCAATCAGCCCCAGCATTTT. The gene calls are TRBV30 and TRBJ1-5, with 7 bases aligning to TRBD1. V shed 5 bases, J shed 3 bases, and the junction held 13 bases outside the gene matches. The CDR3 length is 16 residues. Germline CDR1 reads GTSNPN; CDR2 reads SVGIG (reference sequence).

The V gene is TRBV20-1, the J gene TRBJ1-2, with D unclear. The V end lost 2 bases, the J end lost 3 bases, and 4 bases lay between the germline ends. The germline V gene encodes CDR1 DFQATT and CDR2 SNEGSKA (reference sequence). The CDR3 spans 11 residues. CDR3 in DNA: TGCAGTGCTAGAAAGCACTATGGCTACACCTTC. Translating gives CSARKHYGYTF.

V is TRBV15 and J is TRBJ1-1; perhaps TRBD1 as D (6 bases). The CDR3 totals 16 residues. Trimming shortened V by 5 bases and J by 7 bases, and 23 bases separated the two germline ends. Germline CDR1 is LNHNV and CDR2 is YYDKDF (reference sequence). The CDR3 here is CATSSTLTGKMDEAFF. Here the CDR3 DNA reads TGTGCCACCAGCTCCACTTTGACAGGAAAGATGGATGAAGCTTTCTTT.

The chain links TRBV7-6 to TRBJ2-1, with 12 bases matching TRBD2. After removal of 3 bases from V and 7 bases from J, the junction contained 7 bases not matched to a gene. CDR1 is SGHVS and CDR2 is FNYEAQ in the germline V gene. The CDR3 sequence is 16 residues long. CDR3 DNA sequence: TGTGCCAGCAGCTTGCGGACTAGCGGGGAACAGAATGAGCAGTTCTTC. This sequence encodes CASSLRTSGEQNEQFF. Together with reference TRBV7-6 and TRBJ2-1, the CDR3 gives the full variable domain: GAGVSQSPRYKVTKRGQDVALRCDPISGHVSLYWYRQALGQGPEFLTYFNYEAQQDKSGLPNDRFSAERPEGSISTLTIQRTEQRDSAMYRCASSLRTSGEQNEQFFGPGTRLTVL.

This clone was found a few times. The chain uses TRBV14 and TRBJ1-2, with TRBD1 identical over 12 bases. With 4 bases clipped from V and 4 bases from J, the junction kept 7 bases outside the gene matches. Germline V gene sequence: CDR1 SGHDN, CDR2 FVKESK. The CDR3 has 16 residues. CDR3 in amino acids: CASSRAGTGGAYGYTF. The DNA of the CDR3 is TGTGCCAGCAGCCGGGCCGGGACAGGGGGCGCCTATGGCTACACCTTC.

This rearrangement joins TRBV7-9 to TRBJ2-1; TRBD2 matches 7 bases. V shed 5 bases, J shed 4 bases, and the junction held 11 bases outside the gene matches. CDR3 size: 16 residues. The germline CDR1 and CDR2 sequences are SEHNR and FQNEAQ (reference sequence). The CDR3 region has the DNA TGTGCCAGCAGCCCCTCCCTTCCGGGACTATACAATGAGCAGTTCTTC. Its translation is CASSPSLPGLYNEQFF. Variable domain in full (rest from reference TRBV7-9 and TRBJ2-1): DTGVSQNPRHKITKRGQNVTFRCDPISEHNRLYWYRQTLGQGPEFLTYFQNEAQLEKSRLLSDRFSAERPKGSFSTLEIQRTEQGDSAMYLCASSPSLPGLYNEQFFGPGTRLTVL.

This sequence joins TRBV5-4 and TRBJ2-7; 7 bases are shared with TRBD2. V dropped 4 bases and J dropped 5; count of bases not matched to a gene: 6. Germline CDR1 and CDR2: SGHNT and YYREEE (reference sequence). The CDR3 covers 13 residues. CDR3 amino acids: CASSLGLKDEQYF. In DNA form, the CDR3 reads TGTGCCAGCAGCCTGGGACTAAAGGACGAGCAGTACTTC. Using reference TRBV5-4 and TRBJ2-7 for the parts outside the CDR3, the full variable domain is ETGVTQSPTHLIKTRGQQVTLRCSSQSGHNTVSWYQQALGQGPQFIFQYYREEENGRGNFPPRFSGLQFPNYSSELNVNALELDDSALYLCASSLGLKDEQYFGPGTRLTVT.

The chain joins TRBV5-1 to TRBJ2-3, with 7 nucleotides matching TRBD2. The CDR3 spans 12 residues. V lost 4 bases and J lost 7; bases outside the gene matches: 3. CDR1 SGHRS and CDR2 YFSETQ come from the germline V gene. DNA of the CDR3: TGCGCCAGCAGCGGGACTATCCATACGCAGTATTTT. As protein: CASSGTIHTQYF.

This sequence joins TRBV5-5 and TRBJ1-2; TRBD1 might be the D (6 bases). This CDR3 spans 15 amino acids. Trimming left V 2 bases short and J 5 bases short, with 16 bases between. Germline CDR1 SGHKS, CDR2 YYEKEE (reference sequence). DNA for the CDR3: TGTGCCAGCAGCTTATCAGGAGGGGGGGTTTATGGCTACACCTTC. Residues: CASSLSGGGVYGYTF.

This clone was detected once. The rearrangement uses TRBV30 and TRBJ1-1; D gene uncertain. CDR1 is GTSNPN, CDR2 SVGIG, per germline (reference sequence). The CDR3 extends over 14 amino acids. The V end was cut by 0 bases, the J end by 0 bases, with 8 bases between. This CDR3 reads CAWSVRLVNTEAFF. The CDR3 DNA sequence: TGTGCCTGGAGTGTACGACTGGTGAACACTGAAGCTTTCTTT.

This clone was seen more than once but under ten times. The rearrangement links TRBV29-1 to TRBJ1-2; D not resolved. Germline CDR1 is SQVTM and CDR2 is ANQGSEA. The V and J ends lost 2 bases and 3 bases respectively, with 13 bases between them. The CDR3 is 14 residues long. CDR3 DNA sequence: TGCAGCGTTGAACAGTACGGGGAGGACTATGGCTACACCTTC. It encodes CSVEQYGEDYGYTF.

This clone was found once. The rearrangement links TRBV2 to TRBJ2-7, with TRBD1 matching over 10 bases. V was clipped by 5 bases and J by 6 bases; unmatched bases: 7. Germline V lookup: CDR1 SNHLY, CDR2 FYNNEI. The CDR3 length is 14 residues. The chain's CDR3 is CASSNRGQGSEQYF. CDR3 nucleotides: TGTGCCAGCAGTAATCGGGGACAGGGGAGCGAGCAGTACTTC. The variable domain in full, completed from reference TRBV2 and TRBJ2-7, reads EPEVTQTPSHQVTQMGQEVILRCVPISNHLYFYWYRQILGQKVEFLVSFYNNEISEKSEIFDDQFSVERPDGSNFTLKIRSTKLEDSAMYFCASSNRGQGSEQYFGPGTRLTVT.

The rearrangement joins TRBV28 to TRBJ2-1; 9 positions match TRBD1. Trimming at V came to 6 bases and at J to 3 bases, leaving 6 bases not matched to a gene. The germline V gene encodes CDR1 MDHEN and CDR2 SYDVKM. The CDR3 covers 15 residues. The CDR3 protein is CASSRQGVYYNEQFF. The CDR3 bases are TGTGCCAGCAGCCGACAGGGGGTATACTACAATGAGCAGTTCTTC.

The chain couples TRBV19 to TRBJ2-7; the D gene is possibly TRBD2 (6 bases). V shed 3 bases and J shed 6 bases, with 12 bases lying between them. The CDR3 runs 13 residues. Germline V CDR1 and CDR2: LNHDA, SQIVND (reference sequence). CDR3 in amino acids: CASSMTLAVEQYF. CDR3 nucleotide sequence: TGTGCCAGTAGTATGACCTTAGCGGTCGAGCAGTACTTC. The full variable domain, its missing parts supplied by reference TRBV19 and TRBJ2-7, is DGGITQSPKYLFRKEGQNVTLSCEQNLNHDAMYWYRQDPGQGLRLIYYSQIVNDFQKGDIAEGYSVSREKKESFPLTVTSAQKNPTAFYLCASSMTLAVEQYFGPGTRLTVT.

The chain combines TRBV10-3 with TRBJ2-7; TRBD2 matches 9 bases. V lost 1 base and J lost 7; bases outside the gene matches: 14. Germline values: CDR1 ENHRY, CDR2 SYGVKD. This CDR3 comprises 17 residues. The CDR3 DNA follows: TGTGCCATCAGTGAGTGGGACGTGGCGGGAGGGCCGAATGAGCAGTACTTC. Translated, it gives CAISEWDVAGGPNEQYF.

The chain joins TRBV15 to TRBJ2-7; D ambiguous. V was trimmed by 5 bases and J by 3 bases, leaving 11 bases between them. From germline, CDR1 is LNHNV and CDR2 YYDKDF (reference sequence). There are 13 residues in the CDR3. The CDR3: CATSPRVDYEQYF. The DNA of the CDR3 is TGTGCCACCAGCCCCCGGGTAGACTACGAGCAGTACTTC.

The V and J genes are TRBV9 and TRBJ1-2; a weak D match, TRBD1 (5 bases). V was pared by 0 bases and J by 3 bases, with 12 bases between. The CDR3 sequence is 15 residues long. Germline V lookup: CDR1 SGDLS, CDR2 YYNGEE. The CDR3 DNA is TGTGCCAGCAGCGTAGCGACAGCTACCGACTATGGCTACACCTTC. It codes for CASSVATATDYGYTF.

The V call is TRBV19, the J call TRBJ1-1; possible D gene TRBD1, 5 bases. Germline-derived CDR1 and CDR2 are LNHDA and SQIVND (reference sequence). Trimming removed 0 bases from V and 5 bases from J, with 7 bases in between. The CDR3 runs 13 residues. The CDR3: CASSIDRGTEAFF. The CDR3 coding sequence is TGTGCCAGTAGTATAGATAGGGGAACTGAAGCTTTCTTT.

On this clone itself: This same CDR3 is encoded by further DNA sequences in the sample. This chain uses TRBV9 with TRBJ1-2, with D possibly matching TRBD1 (5 bases). V lost 2 bases to trimming and J lost 3 bases, with 11 bases between them. Germline values: CDR1 SGDLS, CDR2 YYNGEE. The CDR3 extends over 14 amino acids. The CDR3 here is CASSVMGPDYGYTF. In nucleotides, the CDR3 is TGTGCCAGCAGCGTCATGGGGCCGGACTATGGCTACACCTTC.